This T cell receptor (beta chain) was profiled in a study of beta chain features in type 1 diabetes. Study observations and caveats: All four CD4+ subsets of Type 1 diabetes patients contained TCRB CDR3s that were moderately but significantly shorter. More deletions and fewer insertions at VDJ junctions were seen in type 1 diabetes patients.

A note on this clone: Its antigen is still unknown.

CDR1 and CDR2 (germline): SGHDN, FVKESK. This CDR3 comprises 15 residues. V was clipped by 2 bases and J by 7 bases; unmatched bases: 5. cDNA synthesis used the whole RNA isolate, giving expressed TCRB sequences. The data were produced by immunoSEQ multiplex PCR, yet TCRdb's version contains in-frame clones alone and is incomplete. The sample lists about 700,000 clones, under 15% occurring once. The specimen was naive CD4+ T cells from blood. This TCR came from a man younger than 35 with type 1 diabetes. The chain joins TRBV14 to TRBJ1-2; TRBD1 matches at 12 bases. In DNA, the CDR3 is TGTGCCAGCAGCCAACCGGGACAGGGGGCAGGTGGCTACACCTTC. Translation: CASSQPGQGAGGYTF.